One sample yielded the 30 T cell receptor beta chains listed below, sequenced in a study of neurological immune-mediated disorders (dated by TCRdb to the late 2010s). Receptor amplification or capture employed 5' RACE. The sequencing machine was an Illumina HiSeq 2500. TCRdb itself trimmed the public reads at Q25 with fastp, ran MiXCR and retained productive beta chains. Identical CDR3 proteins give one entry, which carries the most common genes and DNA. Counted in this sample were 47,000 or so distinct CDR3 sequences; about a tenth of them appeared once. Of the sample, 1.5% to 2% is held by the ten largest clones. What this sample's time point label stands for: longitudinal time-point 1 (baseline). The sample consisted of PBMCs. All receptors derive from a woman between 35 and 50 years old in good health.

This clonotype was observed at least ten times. CDR3 amino acids: CASSLSGQRDTQYF. The CDR3 region has the DNA TGTGCCAGCAGTTTATCGGGCCAGAGAGATACGCAGTATTTT. The genes are TRBV27 and TRBJ2-3; the D is unclear. The CDR3 has 14 residues. V lost 0 bases, J lost 5 bases, and 9 bases lay in between. In germline, CDR1 is MNHEY, CDR2 SMNVEV (reference sequence).

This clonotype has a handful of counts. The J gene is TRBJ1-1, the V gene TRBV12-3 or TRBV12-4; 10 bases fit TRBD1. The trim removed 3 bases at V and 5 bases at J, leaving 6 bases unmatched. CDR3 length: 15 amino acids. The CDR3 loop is CASSFNDRGRTEAFF. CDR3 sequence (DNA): TGTGCCAGCAGTTTCAATGACAGGGGGCGGACTGAAGCTTTCTTT.

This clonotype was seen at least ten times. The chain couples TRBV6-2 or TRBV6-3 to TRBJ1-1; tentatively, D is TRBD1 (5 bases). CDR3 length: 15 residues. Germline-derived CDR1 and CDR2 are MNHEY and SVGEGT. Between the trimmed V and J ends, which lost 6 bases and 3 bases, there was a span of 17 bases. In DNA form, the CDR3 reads TGTGCCAGCAGCCCGGACACCCCGAGGGACACTGAAGCTTTCTTT. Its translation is CASSPDTPRDTEAFF.

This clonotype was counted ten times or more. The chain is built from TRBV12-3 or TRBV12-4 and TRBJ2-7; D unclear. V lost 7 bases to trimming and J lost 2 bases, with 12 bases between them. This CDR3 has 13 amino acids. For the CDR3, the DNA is TGTGCCAGCAAGAAATTGGGCCCCTACGAGCAGTACTTC. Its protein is CASKKLGPYEQYF.

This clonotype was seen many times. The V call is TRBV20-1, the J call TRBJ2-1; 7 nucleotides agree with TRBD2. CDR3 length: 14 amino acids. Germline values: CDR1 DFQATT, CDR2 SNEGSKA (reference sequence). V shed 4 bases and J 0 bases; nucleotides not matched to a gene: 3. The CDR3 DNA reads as TGCAGTGCTAAGCGGGGAAGCTCCTACAATGAGCAGTTCTTC. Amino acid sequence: CSAKRGSSYNEQFF.

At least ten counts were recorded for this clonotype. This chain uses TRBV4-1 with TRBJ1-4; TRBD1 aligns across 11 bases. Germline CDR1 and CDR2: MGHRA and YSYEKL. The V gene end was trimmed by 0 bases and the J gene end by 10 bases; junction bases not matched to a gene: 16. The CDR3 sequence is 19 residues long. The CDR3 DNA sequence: TGCGCCAGCAGCCAAGATATCGGGACAGGGGGGGGTAATCGCGGAAAACTGTTTTTT. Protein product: CASSQDIGTGGGNRGKLFF.

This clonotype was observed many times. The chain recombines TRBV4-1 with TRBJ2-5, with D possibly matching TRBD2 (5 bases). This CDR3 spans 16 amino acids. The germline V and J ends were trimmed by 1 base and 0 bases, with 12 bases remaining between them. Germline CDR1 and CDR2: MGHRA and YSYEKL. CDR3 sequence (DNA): TGCGCCAGCAGCCAAGGTATCGGACTTCACCAAGAGACCCAGTACTTC. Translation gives CASSQGIGLHQETQYF.

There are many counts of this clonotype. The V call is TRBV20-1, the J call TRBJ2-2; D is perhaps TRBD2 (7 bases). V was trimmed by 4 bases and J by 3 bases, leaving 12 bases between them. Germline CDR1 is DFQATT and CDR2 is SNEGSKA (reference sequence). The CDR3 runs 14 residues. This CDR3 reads CSANGGLDTGELFF. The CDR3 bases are TGCAGTGCTAACGGGGGGCTAGACACCGGGGAGCTGTTTTTT.

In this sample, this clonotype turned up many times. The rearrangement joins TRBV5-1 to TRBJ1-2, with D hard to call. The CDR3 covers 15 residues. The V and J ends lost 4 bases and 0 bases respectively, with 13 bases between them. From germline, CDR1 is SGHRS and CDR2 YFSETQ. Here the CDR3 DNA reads TGCGCCAGCAGCCAAACAGTTACCCCTAACTATGGCTACACCTTC. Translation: CASSQTVTPNYGYTF.

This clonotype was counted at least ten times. Here the CDR3 reads CASSESGTAFF. The CDR3 nucleotides are TGCGCCAGCAGTGAGTCAGGGACGGCTTTCTTT. V and J are TRBV10-1 and TRBJ1-1; maybe TRBD1 (5 bases). Trimming took 0 bases from V and 11 from J, leaving 7 bases between them. This CDR3 spans 11 amino acids. Germline V lookup: CDR1 WNHNN, CDR2 SYGVQD (reference sequence).

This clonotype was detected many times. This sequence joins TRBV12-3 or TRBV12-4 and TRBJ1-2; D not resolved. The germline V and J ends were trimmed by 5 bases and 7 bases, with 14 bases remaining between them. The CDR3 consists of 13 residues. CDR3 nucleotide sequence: TGTGCCAGCAGTCCCGAGGGTCTGAGTGGCTACACCTTC. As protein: CASSPEGLSGYTF.

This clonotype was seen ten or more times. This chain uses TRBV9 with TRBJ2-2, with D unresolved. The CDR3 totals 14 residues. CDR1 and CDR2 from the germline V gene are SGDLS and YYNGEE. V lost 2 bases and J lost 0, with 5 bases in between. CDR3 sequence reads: CASSVQTNTGELFF. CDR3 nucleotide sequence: TGTGCCAGCAGCGTTCAGACGAACACCGGGGAGCTGTTTTTT.

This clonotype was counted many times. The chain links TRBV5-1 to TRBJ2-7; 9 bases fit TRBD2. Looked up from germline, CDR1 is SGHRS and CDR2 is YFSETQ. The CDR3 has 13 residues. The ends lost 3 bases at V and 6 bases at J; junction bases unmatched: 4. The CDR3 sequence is CASSSASGIEQYF. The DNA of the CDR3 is TGCGCCAGCAGCTCGGCTAGCGGGATCGAGCAGTACTTC.

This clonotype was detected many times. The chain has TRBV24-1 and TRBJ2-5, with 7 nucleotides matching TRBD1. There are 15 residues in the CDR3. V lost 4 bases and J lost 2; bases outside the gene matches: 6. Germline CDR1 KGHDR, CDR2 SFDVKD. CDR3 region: CATSEPRTGQETQYF. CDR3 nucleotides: TGTGCCACCAGTGAACCCAGGACAGGACAAGAGACCCAGTACTTC.

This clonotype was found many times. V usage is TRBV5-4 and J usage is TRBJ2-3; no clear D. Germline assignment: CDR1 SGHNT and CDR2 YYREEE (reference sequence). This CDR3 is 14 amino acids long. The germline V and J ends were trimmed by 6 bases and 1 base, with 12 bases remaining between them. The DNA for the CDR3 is TGTGCCAGCAACCCTTCTTTTGGCACAGATACGCAGTATTTT. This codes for CASNPSFGTDTQYF.

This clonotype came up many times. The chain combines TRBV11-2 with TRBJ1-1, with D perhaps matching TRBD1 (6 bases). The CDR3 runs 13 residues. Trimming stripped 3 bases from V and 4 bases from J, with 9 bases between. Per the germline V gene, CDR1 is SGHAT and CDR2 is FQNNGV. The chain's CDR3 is CASSFQGTTEAFF. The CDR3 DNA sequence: TGTGCCAGCAGCTTTCAGGGGACCACTGAAGCTTTCTTT.

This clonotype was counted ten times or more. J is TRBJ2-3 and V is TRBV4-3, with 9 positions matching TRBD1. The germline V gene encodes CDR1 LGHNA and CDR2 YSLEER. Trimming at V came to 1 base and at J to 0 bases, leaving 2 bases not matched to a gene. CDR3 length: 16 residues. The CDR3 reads CASSQGGQGSTDTQYF. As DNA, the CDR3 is TGCGCCAGCAGCCAAGGAGGACAGGGGAGCACAGATACGCAGTATTTT.

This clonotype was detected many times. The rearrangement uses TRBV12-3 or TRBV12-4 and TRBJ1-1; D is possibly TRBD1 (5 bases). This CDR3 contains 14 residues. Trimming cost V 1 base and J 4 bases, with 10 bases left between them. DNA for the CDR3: TGTGCCAGCAGTTTAGTTGGCAGGGCCACTGAAGCTTTCTTT. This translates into CASSLVGRATEAFF.

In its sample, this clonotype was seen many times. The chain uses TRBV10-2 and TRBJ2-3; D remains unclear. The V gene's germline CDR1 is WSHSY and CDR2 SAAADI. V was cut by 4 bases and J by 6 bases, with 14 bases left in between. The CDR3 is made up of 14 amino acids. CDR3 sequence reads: CASSGSGLGDTQYF. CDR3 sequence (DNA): TGCGCCAGCAGTGGGTCTGGCCTGGGGGATACGCAGTATTTT.

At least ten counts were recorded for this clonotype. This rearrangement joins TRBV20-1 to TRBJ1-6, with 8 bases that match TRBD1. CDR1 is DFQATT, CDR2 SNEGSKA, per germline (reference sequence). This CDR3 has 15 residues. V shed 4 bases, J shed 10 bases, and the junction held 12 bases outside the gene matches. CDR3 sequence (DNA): TGCAGTGCTACTTCAGGGGGCGATTTGGAATCACCCCTCCACTTT. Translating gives CSATSGGDLESPLHF.

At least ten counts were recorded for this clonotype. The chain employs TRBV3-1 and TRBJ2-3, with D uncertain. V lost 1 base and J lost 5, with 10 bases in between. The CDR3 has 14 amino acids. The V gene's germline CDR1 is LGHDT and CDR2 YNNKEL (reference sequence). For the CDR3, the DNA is TGTGCCAGCAGCCAAGTTCTGGGCGGAGATACGCAGTATTTT. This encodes CASSQVLGGDTQYF.

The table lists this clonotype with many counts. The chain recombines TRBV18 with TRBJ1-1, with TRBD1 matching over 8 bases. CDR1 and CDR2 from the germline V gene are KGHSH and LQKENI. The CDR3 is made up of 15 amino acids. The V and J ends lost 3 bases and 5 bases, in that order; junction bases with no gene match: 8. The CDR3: CASSPGRGRRTEAFF. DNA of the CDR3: TGTGCCAGCTCACCGGGCAGGGGGCGACGGACTGAAGCTTTCTTT.

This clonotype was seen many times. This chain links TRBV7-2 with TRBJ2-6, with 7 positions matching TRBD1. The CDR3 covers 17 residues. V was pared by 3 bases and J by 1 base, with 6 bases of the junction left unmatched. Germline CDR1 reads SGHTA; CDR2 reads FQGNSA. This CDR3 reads CASSFDRVSSGANVLTF. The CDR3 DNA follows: TGTGCCAGCAGCTTCGACAGGGTATCTTCTGGGGCCAACGTCCTGACTTTC.

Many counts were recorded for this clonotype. CDR3 sequence: CASSLETSEYNEQFF. CDR3 coding DNA: TGCGCCAGCAGCTTGGAAACTAGCGAATACAATGAGCAGTTCTTC. The chain carries TRBV5-1 and TRBJ2-1, with 7 bases identical to TRBD2. V shed 0 bases and J 4 bases; nucleotides not matched to a gene: 4. CDR3 size: 15 residues. Germline CDR1 and CDR2: SGHRS and YFSETQ.

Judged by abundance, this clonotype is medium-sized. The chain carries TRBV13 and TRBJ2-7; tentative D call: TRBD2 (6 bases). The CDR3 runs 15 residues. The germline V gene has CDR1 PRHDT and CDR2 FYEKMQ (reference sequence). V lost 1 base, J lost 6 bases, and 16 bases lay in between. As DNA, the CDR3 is TGTGCCAGCAGCTTAGCATCGGGGTCACTAGCCGAGCAGTACTTC. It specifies CASSLASGSLAEQYF.

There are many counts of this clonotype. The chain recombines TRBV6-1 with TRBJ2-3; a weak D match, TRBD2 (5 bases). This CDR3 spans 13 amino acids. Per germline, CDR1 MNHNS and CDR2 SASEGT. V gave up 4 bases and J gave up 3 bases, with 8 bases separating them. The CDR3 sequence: CASSVRGTDTQYF. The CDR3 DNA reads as TGTGCCAGCAGTGTTCGGGGAACAGATACGCAGTATTTT.

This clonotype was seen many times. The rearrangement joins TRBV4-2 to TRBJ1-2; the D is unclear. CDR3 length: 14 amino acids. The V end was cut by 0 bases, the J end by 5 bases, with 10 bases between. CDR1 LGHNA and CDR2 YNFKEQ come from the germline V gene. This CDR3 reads CASSQERAAYGYTF. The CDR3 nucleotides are TGTGCCAGCAGCCAAGAACGGGCAGCTTATGGCTACACCTTC.

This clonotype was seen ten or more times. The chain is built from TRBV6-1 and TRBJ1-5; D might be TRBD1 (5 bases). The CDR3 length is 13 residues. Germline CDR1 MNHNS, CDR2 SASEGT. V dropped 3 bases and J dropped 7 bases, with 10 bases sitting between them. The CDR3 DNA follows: TGTGCCAGCAGTGATCAGGGAGGGCAGCCCCAGCATTTT. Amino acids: CASSDQGGQPQHF.

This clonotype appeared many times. CDR3 sequence: CASSYTRGKLFF. Here the CDR3 DNA reads TGTGCCAGCAGTTATACCCGGGGAAAACTGTTTTTT. V usage is TRBV6-2 or TRBV6-3 and J usage is TRBJ1-4; the D is unclear. The V end lost 3 bases, the J end lost 10 bases, and 9 bases lay between the germline ends. There are 12 residues in the CDR3. Germline V CDR1 and CDR2: MNHEY, SVGEGT.

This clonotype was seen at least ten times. This CDR3 is CASSLWERYGYTF. The CDR3 DNA sequence: TGCGCCAGCAGCTTATGGGAACGCTATGGCTACACCTTC. The chain combines TRBV5-1 with TRBJ1-2; unclear D gene. Germline V gene sequence: CDR1 SGHRS, CDR2 YFSETQ. The CDR3 contains 13 residues. V lost 2 bases and J 4 bases, leaving 9 bases between the germline ends.